What follows are 21 T cell receptor beta chains derived from one specimen sequenced in a study of regulatory T cells in long-lasting Graves disease (dated by TCRdb to about 2021). The library relied on multiplex PCR. The run used an Illumina HiSeq 4000. To build TCR beta libraries, CDR3 regions were amplified by Arm-PCR using iRepertoire HTBI primers. TCRdb reprocessing: public reads trimmed at Q25 with fastp, clones called with MiXCR, in-frame beta chains kept. Records with the same CDR3 protein are collapsed into one entry carrying the most frequent genes and DNA. This sample is represented by 350,000 to 400,000 distinct CDR3 sequences; roughly 16% of them were singletons. The ten most abundant clones make up just over 20% of the sample. Taken with the paper, the label for time point translates to: newly diagnosed GD, antithyroid drugs for less than 3 months. For both TCR sequencing and RNA sequencing, RNA was extracted from PBMCs using TRIzol.

The sample was also linked to a second study, of T cells in Graves' hyperthyroidism and ophthalmopathy.

The starting material was peripheral blood mononuclear cells (PBMCs), obtained at new diagnosis, from a patient treated with antithyroid drugs. All receptors come from a woman under 30 with Graves disease. Donor details come from another sample of the same person, matched by shared clones.

This clonotype has a handful of counts. This chain joins TRBV20-1 and TRBJ2-2; TRBD1 matches 7 bases. V dropped 5 bases and J dropped 3; count of bases not matched to a gene: 9. Germline V gene lookup returns CDR1 DFQATT and CDR2 SNEGSKA (reference sequence). This CDR3 comprises 15 residues. As DNA, the CDR3 is TGCAGTGCTCTCGGGGACAGTTCGGACACCGGGGAGCTGTTTTTT. It is translated as CSALGDSSDTGELFF.

This clonotype was picked up a small number of times. One end of the junction fails to match germline, which may point to a read error. This chain links TRBV5-1 with TRBJ2-5; no firm D call. CDR3 length: 13 residues. CDR1 and CDR2 (germline): SGHRS, YFSETQ. The CDR3 sequence is CTSTETTQETQYF. The CDR3 DNA reads as TGCACCAGCACCGAAACTACACAAGAGACCCAGTACTTC.

This clonotype has ten or more counts. This chain uses TRBV3-1 with TRBJ2-1; 9 nucleotides match TRBD2. From germline, CDR1 is LGHDT and CDR2 YNNKEL (reference sequence). The CDR3 consists of 17 residues. The junction had 15 bases not matched to a gene; V was cut back by 4 bases and J by 8 bases. CDR3 residues: CASSPESGGLAYYEQFF. Here the CDR3 DNA reads TGTGCCAGCAGCCCGGAGTCAGGGGGACTAGCATACTATGAGCAGTTCTTC.

This clonotype appeared many times. The chain is built from TRBV7-8 and TRBJ2-3, with D perhaps TRBD2 (5 bases). V was cut by 5 bases and J by 0 bases, with 15 bases left in between. The CDR3 length is 16 residues. The germline V gene encodes CDR1 SGHVS and CDR2 FQNEAQ. CDR3 coding DNA: TGTGCCAGCAGCGCCTTTGGAGCGGTGAGCACAGATACGCAGTATTTT. This gives the protein CASSAFGAVSTDTQYF. The full variable domain, completed using reference TRBV7-8 and TRBJ2-3, is GAGVSQSPRYKVAKRGQDVALRCDPISGHVSLFWYQQALGQGPEFLTYFQNEAQLDKSGLPSDRFFAERPEGSVSTLKIQRTQQEDSAVYLCASSAFGAVSTDTQYFGPGTRLTVL.

In this sample, this clonotype turned up many times. The chain employs TRBV20-1 and TRBJ2-7, with 7 bases aligning to TRBD2. The CDR3 has 15 amino acids. With V trimmed by 5 bases and J by 1 base, 11 bases remained unmatched. Germline CDR1 reads DFQATT; CDR2 reads SNEGSKA (reference sequence). The CDR3 spells CSALRSGEGSYEQYF. CDR3 in DNA: TGCAGTGCTCTTAGGTCGGGGGAGGGGTCCTACGAGCAGTACTTC.

The chain recombines TRBV29-1 with TRBJ2-7; D not resolved. Germline CDR1 reads SQVTM; CDR2 reads ANQGSEA. V dropped 7 bases and J dropped 2 bases, with 9 bases sitting between them. The CDR3 has 11 amino acids. CDR3 in amino acids: CSAVETYEQYF. CDR3 bases: TGCAGCGCGGTCGAGACCTACGAGCAGTACTTC.

This clonotype was seen ten or more times. The chain has TRBV20-1 and TRBJ2-1; 10 positions agree with TRBD1. Germline V gives CDR1 DFQATT, CDR2 SNEGSKA (reference sequence). Trimming removed 6 bases from V and 7 bases from J; junction bases left unmatched: 12. The length of the CDR3 is 15 residues. CDR3 nucleotides: TGCAGTGCGACCCGACAGGGGGCTGCGAAGAATGAGCAGTTCTTC. It translates to CSATRQGAAKNEQFF.

This clonotype was seen ten or more times. The chain recombines TRBV5-4 with TRBJ1-1, with D perhaps TRBD1 (6 bases). V shed 0 bases and J shed 0 bases, with 12 bases lying between them. The CDR3 spans 16 residues. Germline V CDR1 and CDR2: SGHNT, YYREEE (reference sequence). The CDR3 nucleotides read TGTGCCAGCAGCTTGGGGGAGGGGGGCATGAACACTGAAGCTTTCTTT. Translation: CASSLGEGGMNTEAFF.

This clonotype was seen more than once but under ten times. The chain recombines TRBV7-9 with TRBJ2-2, with 7 nucleotides matching TRBD1. The CDR3 has 14 residues. Germline V gene data show CDR1 as SEHNR and CDR2 as FQNEAQ (reference sequence). Trimming removed 5 bases from V and 6 bases from J; junction bases left unmatched: 6. The CDR3 bases are TGTGCCAGCAGCGGGACAGCTAAGGCCGGGGAGCTGTTTTTT. This codes for CASSGTAKAGELFF. The whole variable domain, remainder taken from reference TRBV7-9 and TRBJ2-2, is DTGVSQNPRHKITKRGQNVTFRCDPISEHNRLYWYRQTLGQGPEFLTYFQNEAQLEKSRLLSDRFSAERPKGSFSTLEIQRTEQGDSAMYLCASSGTAKAGELFFGEGSRLTVL.

This clonotype was counted at least ten times. The V gene is TRBV30, the J gene TRBJ2-1, with 8 nucleotides matching TRBD2. V was pared by 0 bases and J by 0 bases, with 4 bases of the junction left unmatched. Germline V gene data show CDR1 as GTSNPN and CDR2 as SVGIG (reference sequence). This CDR3 is built from 16 residues. The CDR3 protein is CAWSVLRGASYNEQFF. CDR3 sequence (DNA): TGTGCCTGGAGTGTACTGCGGGGGGCCTCCTACAATGAGCAGTTCTTC.

This clonotype has a count of ten or more. The CDR3 is CASTGLIQETQYF. The CDR3 coding sequence is TGTGCCAGCACTGGACTGATACAAGAGACCCAGTACTTC. The V call is TRBV18, the J call TRBJ2-5, with TRBD2 as a possible D gene (5 bases). This CDR3 region has 13 residues. V was cut by 8 bases and J by 2 bases, with 12 bases left in between. Germline CDR1 reads KGHSH; CDR2 reads LQKENI. Supplemented by reference TRBV18 and TRBJ2-5, the full variable domain reads NAGVMQNPRHLVRRRGQEARLRCSPMKGHSHVYWYRQLPEEGLKFMVYLQKENIIDESGMPKERFSAEFPKEGPSILRIQQVVRGDSAAYFCASTGLIQETQYFGPGTRLLVL.

This clonotype was seen ten or more times. The genes are TRBV7-3 and TRBJ2-7; TRBD2 matches at 10 bases. The CDR3 length is 14 residues. Per germline, CDR1 SGHTA and CDR2 FQGTGA. Trimming removed 4 bases from V and 4 bases from J; junction bases left unmatched: 4. The CDR3 DNA follows: TGTGCCAGCAGCTCTAGCGGGAGTGCTTACGAGCAGTACTTC. Its translation: CASSSSGSAYEQYF. Complete variable domain (other parts from reference TRBV7-3 and TRBJ2-7): GAGVSQTPSNKVTEKGKYVELRCDPISGHTALYWYRQSLGQGPEFLIYFQGTGAADDSGLPNDRFFAVRPEGSVSTLKIQRTERGDSAVYLCASSSSGSAYEQYFGPGTRLTVT.

Concerning this clonotype: A much larger clonotype is one base distant, so this may be a read error. The V call is TRBV5-1, the J call TRBJ2-2; possibly TRBD2 for D (5 bases). This CDR3 contains 15 residues. CDR1 is SGHRS, CDR2 YFSETQ, per germline. CDR3 DNA sequence: TGCGCCAGCAGCTTATGGACCCAGAACACCGGGGAGCAGTTTTTT. It encodes CASSLWTQNTGEQFF.

This clonotype was recorded many times. The J gene is TRBJ2-7, the V gene TRBV5-1; 11 bases align to TRBD2. Unmatched junction bases numbered 14, after V lost 4 bases and J lost 5 bases. The CDR3 loop spans 17 amino acids. Germline CDR1 is SGHRS and CDR2 is YFSETQ. CDR3 sequence reads: CASSPGRTSGSTHEQYF. CDR3 nucleotide sequence: TGCGCCAGCAGCCCGGGACGCACTAGCGGGAGTACCCACGAGCAGTACTTC.

This clonotype was picked up many times. V usage is TRBV20-1 and J usage is TRBJ1-2; 8 bases are shared with TRBD1. Germline CDR1 reads DFQATT; CDR2 reads SNEGSKA (reference sequence). The CDR3 sequence is 16 residues long. V trimming: 2 bases; J trimming: 4 bases; junction bases outside the gene matches: 12. The CDR3 bases are TGCAGTGCTAGAACAACAGGGACAGGACTAATCTATGGCTACACCTTC. This codes for CSARTTGTGLIYGYTF.

This clonotype has at least ten counts. The chain links TRBV20-1 to TRBJ2-1; 11 bases align to TRBD2. There are 14 residues in the CDR3. Per the germline V gene, CDR1 is DFQATT and CDR2 is SNEGSKA (reference sequence). CDR3 loop: CRGSGTSGLNEQFF. DNA for the CDR3: TGCAGAGGATCCGGGACTAGCGGCCTCAATGAGCAGTTCTTC.

This chain uses TRBV7-9 with TRBJ1-2; D may be TRBD1 (5 bases). Per the germline V gene, CDR1 is SEHNR and CDR2 is FQNEAQ (reference sequence). The CDR3 runs to 15 residues. V was shortened by 1 base and J by 3 bases, with 12 bases between the two germline ends. This CDR3 is CASSLESRDDYGYTF. DNA for the CDR3: TGTGCCAGCAGCTTAGAGTCACGGGACGACTATGGCTACACCTTC. The variable domain in full, with the rest retrieved from reference TRBV7-9 and TRBJ1-2, is DTGVSQNPRHKITKRGQNVTFRCDPISEHNRLYWYRQTLGQGPEFLTYFQNEAQLEKSRLLSDRFSAERPKGSFSTLEIQRTEQGDSAMYLCASSLESRDDYGYTFGSGTRLTVV.

This clonotype was seen repeatedly, ten times or more. The V gene is TRBV4-1, the J gene TRBJ2-1; 10 positions match TRBD2. V shed 2 bases and J 3 bases; nucleotides not matched to a gene: 7. Per germline, CDR1 MGHRA and CDR2 YSYEKL. CDR3 length: 17 amino acids. DNA for the CDR3: TGCGCCAGCAGCCAACCTAGCGGGGGCGAATTCTACAATGAGCAGTTCTTC. This codes for CASSQPSGGEFYNEQFF.

This clonotype was recorded at least ten times. The chain uses TRBV5-5 and TRBJ1-6, with 7 nucleotides matching TRBD1. V was clipped by 4 bases and J by 9 bases; unmatched bases: 10. The CDR3 totals 15 residues. Germline CDR1 reads SGHKS; CDR2 reads YYEKEE (reference sequence). The CDR3 loop reads CASSAQGTLVSPLHF. Written as DNA, the CDR3 is TGTGCCAGCAGCGCACAGGGGACTCTTGTTTCACCCCTCCACTTT.

To note about this clonotype: A read error may explain this, as a much larger clone is one base away. The chain uses TRBV5-1 and TRBJ2-7; 9 bases match TRBD1. The CDR3 spans 14 residues. From germline, CDR1 is SGHRS and CDR2 YFSETQ. V gave up 4 bases and J gave up 7 bases; unmatched junction bases: 9. The CDR3 DNA is TGCGCCAGCAGCATCCCGGACAGGGGAGCTGAGCAGTACTTC. Its protein product is CASSIPDRGAEQYF.

This clonotype was counted many times. The chain uses TRBV2 and TRBJ1-1; D gene ambiguous. Germline CDR1 is SNHLY and CDR2 is FYNNEI. The CDR3 totals 13 residues. Trimming took 4 bases from V and 4 from J, leaving 10 bases between them. DNA for the CDR3: TGTGCCAGCAGTGTCCCCTGGGGCACTGAAGCTTTCTTT. Amino acid sequence: CASSVPWGTEAFF.